This is a list of T cell receptor beta chains from one sample in a study of graft-versus-host responses after intestinal transplantation. Clones were sequenced by immunoSEQ multiplex PCR, and TCRdb holds only the in-frame ones, with some missing. In the table there are some 82,000 clones, around 87% of which are singletons. These TCRs are of unknown antigen specificity. The starting material was unstimulated CD8+ T cells sorted from spleen or lymph node cells, obtained before transplant. The receptors were gathered from a human donor who was the organ donor for an intestinal transplant. Both conserved end residues are part of each CDR3. A D gene is named only where the DNA matches it firmly. Size is omitted from some rows. Given values are once, few, many or a class for expanded clones.

V gene	CDR3 length	J gene	D gene	clone size	CDR3 protein	CDR3 DNA
TRBV5-4	15	TRBJ1-1	TRBD1	once	CASSWGPGQGEEAFF	TGTGCCAGCAGCTGGGGACCTGGACAGGGAGAGGAAGCTTTCTTT
TRBV4-1	15	TRBJ1-2	NA	NA	CASSQGKSEFYGYTF	TGCGCCAGCAGCCAAGGGAAAAGCGAATTCTATGGCTACACCTTC
TRBV4-1	16	TRBJ2-6	NA	NA	CASRKNGGNGANVLTF	TGCGCCAGCAGAAAAAACGGGGGTAATGGGGCCAACGTCCTGACTTTC
TRBV4-1	13	TRBJ2-7	NA	NA	CASSQGGVDEQYF	TGCGCCAGCAGCCAAGGGGGGGTAGACGAGCAGTACTTC
TRBV2	13	TRBJ1-1	NA	NA	CASISASGTEAFF	TGTGCCAGCATCTCGGCCTCGGGCACTGAAGCTTTCTTT
TRBV15	15	TRBJ2-5	TRBD1	NA	CATSSPGQGKETQYF	TGTGCCACCAGCAGCCCGGGACAGGGCAAAGAGACCCAGTACTTC
TRBV6-5	16	TRBJ2-7	TRBD2	NA	CASSYSSLAAGYEQYF	TGTGCCAGCAGTTACTCCTCACTAGCGGCCGGCTACGAGCAGTACTTC
TRBV21-1	14	TRBJ2-7	NA	NA	CASSIYRVSYEQYF	TGTGCCAGCAGTATTTACAGGGTCTCCTACGAGCAGTACTTC
TRBV5-1	14	TRBJ1-2	NA	NA	CASSLSRINYGYTF	TGCGCCAGCAGCTTGAGCAGGATCAACTATGGCTACACCTTC
TRBV5-4	15	TRBJ1-2	NA	NA	CASSLLSDIHYGYTF	TGTGCCAGCAGCTTGCTAAGTGACATCCACTATGGCTACACCTTC
TRBV15	18	TRBJ2-1	NA	NA	CATSSNRAGVNGYNEQFF	TGTGCCACCAGCAGCAACAGGGCAGGGGTTAATGGCTACAATGAGCAGTTCTTC
TRBV30	14	TRBJ1-2	TRBD1	NA	CAWTPGQNYYGYTF	TGTGCCTGGACCCCGGGACAGAACTACTATGGCTACACCTTC
TRBV29-1	17	TRBJ1-3	TRBD1	NA	CSVSETGIDGYGNTIYF	TGCAGCGTAAGTGAGACAGGGATTGATGGTTACGGAAACACCATATATTTT
TRBV10-3	18	TRBJ1-2	NA	NA	CAISESDHWGGLNYGYTF	TGTGCCATCAGTGAGTCGGACCATTGGGGGGGTTTGAACTATGGCTACACCTTC
TRBV9	18	TRBJ1-1	NA	once	CASSARRGGFGIGAEAFF	TGTGCCAGCAGCGCACGTAGGGGGGGCTTCGGTATCGGCGCTGAAGCTTTCTTT
TRBV19	14	TRBJ1-3	NA	NA	CASSYGGSGNTIYF	TGTGCCAGTAGTTACGGGGGCTCTGGAAACACCATATATTTT
TRBV9	14	TRBJ1-2	NA	NA	CASSLGETRSSYTF	TGTGCCAGCAGCTTGGGGGAAACCCGCTCGAGCTACACCTTC
TRBV10-3	17	TRBJ2-1	NA	NA	CAISESPEGGSYNEQFF	TGTGCCATCAGTGAGAGTCCGGAGGGGGGCTCCTACAATGAGCAGTTCTTC
TRBV4-1	14	TRBJ2-5	NA	NA	CASSQVGVPETQYF	TGCGCCAGCAGCCAAGTTGGGGTCCCAGAGACCCAGTACTTC
TRBV25-1	13	TRBJ2-5	NA	NA	CASSDLGLETQYF	TGTGCCAGCAGTGATTTAGGGTTGGAGACCCAGTACTTC
TRBV15	17	TRBJ2-7	TRBD1	NA	CATSRIPSVDRGVEQYF	TGTGCCACCAGCAGAATCCCCTCGGTAGACAGGGGGGTCGAGCAGTACTTC
TRBV4-1	15	TRBJ2-7	TRBD2	NA	CASSQTPSGGYEQYF	TGCGCCAGCAGCCAAACGCCTAGCGGGGGGTACGAGCAGTACTTC
TRBV5-1	16	TRBJ2-1	TRBD2	NA	CASSLSSGGVYNEQFF	TGCGCCAGCAGCTTAAGTAGCGGGGGGGTTTACAATGAGCAGTTCTTC
TRBV11-2	15	TRBJ1-6	NA	NA	CASSLGRRENSPLHF	TGTGCCAGCAGCTTAGGAAGGAGGGAGAATTCACCCCTCCACTTT
TRBV4-1	13	TRBJ2-3	NA	NA	CASRPPGGDTQYF	TGCGCCAGCCGCCCCCCTGGGGGGGATACGCAGTATTTT
TRBV9	15	TRBJ2-7	TRBD2	NA	CASSPGGGPSYEQYF	TGTGCCAGCAGCCCAGGCGGGGGGCCCTCCTACGAGCAGTACTTC
TRBV2	15	TRBJ2-4	TRBD1	NA	CASSEGQGHLDIQYF	TGTGCCAGCAGCGAGGGACAGGGTCACCTAGACATTCAGTACTTC
TRBV6-1	14	TRBJ2-7	NA	few	CASSDGLPPLEQYF	TGTGCCAGCAGTGACGGACTCCCCCCTCTGGAGCAGTACTTC
TRBV7-8	16	TRBJ1-2	TRBD1	NA	CASSPGTGGAGYGYTF	TGTGCCAGCAGCCCGGGGACAGGGGGCGCTGGATATGGCTACACCTTC
TRBV5-7	15	TRBJ1-2	NA	once	CASSRGQLANYGYTF	TGTGCCAGCAGCAGAGGACAGTTAGCTAACTATGGCTACACCTTC
TRBV7-2	17	TRBJ2-1	NA	NA	CASSRKGKVAGVNEQFF	TGTGCCAGCAGCCGAAAGGGGAAGGTGGCAGGGGTGAATGAGCAGTTCTTC
TRBV7-4	17	TRBJ1-1	TRBD1	NA	CASSRKFRDRGHTEAFF	TGTGCCAGCAGCCGTAAATTCCGGGACAGGGGGCACACTGAAGCTTTCTTT
TRBV6-4	14	TRBJ2-1	TRBD2	NA	CASSVTGGANEQFF	TGTGCCAGCAGTGTAACGGGGGGGGCCAATGAGCAGTTCTTC
TRBV9	14	TRBJ1-6	NA	NA	CASSSRDNNSPLHF	TGTGCCAGCAGCTCCAGGGATAATAATTCACCCCTCCACTTT
TRBV19	15	TRBJ1-5	NA	NA	CASSMGGGPYQPQHF	TGTGCCAGTAGTATGGGTGGGGGGCCCTATCAGCCCCAGCATTTT
TRBV19	13	TRBJ2-7	TRBD2	NA	CASAPGGSYEQYF	TGTGCTAGCGCCCCGGGGGGCTCCTACGAGCAGTACTTC
TRBV5-6	16	TRBJ2-6	NA	once	CASSLVGAGGANVLTF	TGTGCCAGCAGCTTGGTTGGGGCGGGCGGGGCCAACGTCCTGACTTTC
TRBV30	15	TRBJ1-5	NA	NA	CAWSVGGGGNQPQHF	TGTGCCTGGAGTGTGGGGGGCGGGGGCAATCAGCCCCAGCATTTT
TRBV14	13	TRBJ2-7	NA	NA	CASTPGGAYEQYF	TGTGCCAGCACCCCGGGCGGGGCCTACGAGCAGTACTTC
TRBV9	15	TRBJ2-2	NA	NA	CASSGPADPTGELFF	TGTGCCAGCAGCGGGCCAGCGGACCCCACCGGGGAGCTGTTTTTT
TRBV6-1	13	TRBJ2-7	NA	NA	CALGLETSYEQYF	TGTGCCCTGGGGCTGGAAACGAGTTACGAGCAGTACTTC
TRBV4-2	15	TRBJ2-1	TRBD2	NA	CASSQESGGVNEQFF	TGTGCCAGCAGCCAAGAAAGCGGGGGGGTTAATGAGCAGTTCTTC
TRBV2	12	TRBJ1-1	NA	NA	CASSVGVPEAFF	TGTGCCAGCAGTGTGGGGGTCCCTGAAGCTTTCTTT
TRBV7-2	17	TRBJ2-5	TRBD2	NA	CASSFYRGGPLQETQYF	TGTGCCAGCAGCTTCTATCGGGGGGGCCCTCTCCAAGAGACCCAGTACTTC
TRBV6-5	13	TRBJ1-2	TRBD1	NA	CASRMRDSDGYTF	TGTGCCAGCAGGATGAGGGACAGCGATGGCTACACCTTC
TRBV27	16	TRBJ2-7	TRBD1	NA	CASSFSGGQGPYEQYF	TGTGCCAGCAGCTTCTCCGGGGGACAGGGACCCTACGAGCAGTACTTC
TRBV7-9	16	TRBJ2-7	NA	NA	CASSQTGRGFGGEQYF	TGTGCCAGCAGCCAAACAGGGAGAGGGTTCGGTGGCGAGCAGTACTTC
TRBV30	13	TRBJ1-4	NA	NA	CAWSGQVGEKLFF	TGTGCCTGGAGTGGCCAGGTGGGGGAAAAACTGTTTTTT
TRBV4-1	17	TRBJ2-7	TRBD2	NA	CASSRSLGRGGFYEQYF	TGCGCCAGCAGCCGTAGCCTCGGGCGGGGGGGCTTCTACGAGCAGTACTTC
TRBV18	14	TRBJ2-7	TRBD1	NA	CASSPSGQGYEQYF	TGTGCCAGCTCACCCTCGGGACAGGGCTACGAGCAGTACTTC
TRBV27	19	TRBJ2-7	TRBD2	NA	CASSLRREPGLADSYEQYF	TGTGCCAGTAGTCTACGACGAGAACCGGGACTAGCGGACTCCTACGAGCAGTACTTC
TRBV6-4	13	TRBJ1-2	NA	NA	CASSGGANYGYTF	TGTGCCAGCAGTGGAGGAGCTAACTATGGCTACACCTTC